This T cell receptor beta chain was retrieved from a study of coeliac disease. Sequencing used immunoSEQ multiplex PCR; TCRdb keeps in-frame clones, though not all of them. In the table there are approximately 1,600 clones, roughly 70% of which are singletons. Germline CDR1 and CDR2: MNHEY and SMNVEV (reference sequence). The CDR3 runs to 15 residues. Trimming took 2 bases from V and 4 from J; bases not matched to a gene: 2. This chain connects TRBV27 to TRBJ1-4; 9 positions agree with TRBD1. The receptor's source is a woman aged 45-65 years with celiac disease on a gluten-free diet. The sequenced material came from intraepithelial lymphocytes from the gut. The CDR3 reads CASSLGDRDNEKLFF. The CDR3 DNA reads as TGTGCCAGCAGTTTAGGGGACAGGGATAATGAAAAACTGTTTTTT.